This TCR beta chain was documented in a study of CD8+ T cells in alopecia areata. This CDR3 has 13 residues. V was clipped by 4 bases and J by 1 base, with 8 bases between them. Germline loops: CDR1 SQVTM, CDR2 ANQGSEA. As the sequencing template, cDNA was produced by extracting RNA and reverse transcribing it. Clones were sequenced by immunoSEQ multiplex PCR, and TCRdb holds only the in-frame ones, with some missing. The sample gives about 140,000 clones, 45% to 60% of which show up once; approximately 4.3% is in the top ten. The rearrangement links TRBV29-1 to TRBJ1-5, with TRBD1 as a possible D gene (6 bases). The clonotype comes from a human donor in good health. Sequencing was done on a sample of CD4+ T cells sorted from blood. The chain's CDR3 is CSVGGASNQPQHF. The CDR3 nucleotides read TGCAGCGTTGGGGGGGCCAGCAATCAGCCCCAGCATTTT.